The following is a T cell receptor (beta chain) sequence with its context. This sample is part of a study of cytomegalovirus exposure and HLA in healthy donors. This PCR relied on a set of 60 Vbeta primers and 13 Jbeta primers. The method was immunoSEQ multiplex PCR; TCRdb's version includes in-frame clones alone and lacks a portion of them. The data show around 140,000 clones, about 80% seen once. The CDR3 sequence is 14 residues long. V was shortened by 0 bases and J by 5 bases, with 9 bases between the two germline ends. Germline-derived CDR1 and CDR2 are SGHNT and YYREEE (reference sequence). The specimen sequenced was PBMCs. V and J are TRBV5-4 and TRBJ2-1; tentatively, D is TRBD1 (6 bases). This sequence originates from a woman between 35 and 50 years old in good health and CMV-seropositive. The CDR3 here is CASSLGDMDNEQFF. The CDR3, as DNA: TGTGCCAGCAGCTTGGGGGACATGGACAATGAGCAGTTCTTC.